This T cell receptor (beta chain) stems from a study of blood T cell repertoires in COVID-19. V shed 1 base and J shed 3 bases, with 9 bases lying between them. The CDR3 spans 14 residues. The V gene's germline CDR1 is MGHDK and CDR2 SYGVNS. Original data processing: By means of reference gene primer amplification, nucleated cell counts were estimated. Sequencing used immunoSEQ multiplex PCR; TCRdb keeps in-frame clones, though not all of them. V and J calls and clone size are given by that table; D and trimming were obtained from the DNA. The top ten hold 3.6% of the sample, which has a few hundred thousand clones, 70% to 90% seen once.

This TCR derives from a man younger than 35 with active or convalescent COVID-19. J is TRBJ1-1 and V is TRBV25-1; TRBD1 is a possible D gene (5 bases). Sequenced material: peripheral blood. The DNA of the CDR3 is TGTGCCAGCAGTGAATGGGGCAGTTACACTGAAGCTTTCTTT. Protein sequence: CASSEWGSYTEAFF.